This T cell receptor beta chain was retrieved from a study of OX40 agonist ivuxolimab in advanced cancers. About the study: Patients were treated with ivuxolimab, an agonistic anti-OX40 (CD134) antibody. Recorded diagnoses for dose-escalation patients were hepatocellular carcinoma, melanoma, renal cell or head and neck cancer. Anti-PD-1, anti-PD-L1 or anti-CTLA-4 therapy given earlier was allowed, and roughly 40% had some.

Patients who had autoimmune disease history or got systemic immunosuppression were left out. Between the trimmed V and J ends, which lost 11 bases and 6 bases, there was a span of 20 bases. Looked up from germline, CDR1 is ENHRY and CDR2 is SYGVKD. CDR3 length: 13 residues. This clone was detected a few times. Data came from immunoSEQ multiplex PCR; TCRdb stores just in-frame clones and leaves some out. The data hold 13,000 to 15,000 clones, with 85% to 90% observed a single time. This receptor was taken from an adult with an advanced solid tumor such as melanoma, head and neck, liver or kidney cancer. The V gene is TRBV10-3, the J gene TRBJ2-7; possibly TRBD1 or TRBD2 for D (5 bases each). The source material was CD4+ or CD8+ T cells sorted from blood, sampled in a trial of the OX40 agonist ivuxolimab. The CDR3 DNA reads TGTGCCGCGTGGGGGTCGGGGTGGAGCGAGCAGTACTTC. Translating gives CAAWGSGWSEQYF.